At least ten counts were recorded for the clone carrying this T cell receptor (beta chain). Just one base apart from a much larger clone, this may be a read error. The sample comes from a study of immune characterization of retroperitoneal liposarcoma. The junction had 8 bases not matched to a gene; V was cut back by 3 bases and J by 13 bases. The CDR3 loop spans 13 amino acids. MiXCR was run by TCRdb on the PCR reads, yielding one entry per CDR3 protein. The sample holds roughly 6,800 distinct CDR3 sequences, 25% to 35% seen once. Sequenced material: blood. The chain combines TRBV12-3 or TRBV12-4 with TRBJ2-1; 8 bases are a match to TRBD2. The receptor's source is a male donor with retroperitoneal liposarcoma. As DNA, the CDR3 is TGTGCCAGCAGTTTCGGGAGCGGGAGCACTCAGTTCTTC. It translates to CASSFGSGSTQFF.